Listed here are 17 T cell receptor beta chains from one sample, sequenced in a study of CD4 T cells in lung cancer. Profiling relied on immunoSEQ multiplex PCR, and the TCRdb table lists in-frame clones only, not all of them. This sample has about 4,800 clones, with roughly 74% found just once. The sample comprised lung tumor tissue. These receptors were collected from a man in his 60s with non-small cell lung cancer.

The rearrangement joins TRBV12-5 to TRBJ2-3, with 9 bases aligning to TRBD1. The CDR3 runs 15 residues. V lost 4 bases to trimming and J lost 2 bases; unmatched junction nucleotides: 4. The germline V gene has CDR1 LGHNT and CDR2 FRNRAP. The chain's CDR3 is CASGSGQGSTDTQYF. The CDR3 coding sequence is TGTGCTAGTGGTTCGGGACAGGGCTCCACAGATACGCAGTATTTT.

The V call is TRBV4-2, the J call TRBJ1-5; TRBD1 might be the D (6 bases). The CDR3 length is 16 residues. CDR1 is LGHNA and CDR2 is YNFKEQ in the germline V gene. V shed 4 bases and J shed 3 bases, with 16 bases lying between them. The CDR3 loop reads CASSRLGGHDNQPQHF. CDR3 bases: TGTGCCAGCAGCCGGTTGGGGGGGCATGACAATCAGCCCCAGCATTTT.

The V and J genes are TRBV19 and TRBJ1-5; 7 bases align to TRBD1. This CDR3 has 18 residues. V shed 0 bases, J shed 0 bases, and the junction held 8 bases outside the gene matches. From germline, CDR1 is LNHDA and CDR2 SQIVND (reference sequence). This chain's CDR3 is CASSIEGPGGYSNQPQHF. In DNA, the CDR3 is TGTGCCAGTAGTATAGAGGGGCCAGGGGGATATAGCAATCAGCCCCAGCATTTT.

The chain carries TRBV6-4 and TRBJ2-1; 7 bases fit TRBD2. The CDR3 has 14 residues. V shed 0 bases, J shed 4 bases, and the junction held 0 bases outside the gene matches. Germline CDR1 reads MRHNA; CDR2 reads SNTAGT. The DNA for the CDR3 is TGTGCCAGCAGTGACTCTAGCGGGTACAATGAGCAGTTCTTC. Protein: CASSDSSGYNEQFF.

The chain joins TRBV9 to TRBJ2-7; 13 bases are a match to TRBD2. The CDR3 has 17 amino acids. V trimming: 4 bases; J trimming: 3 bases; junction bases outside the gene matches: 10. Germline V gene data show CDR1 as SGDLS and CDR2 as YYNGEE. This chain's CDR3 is CASSKTLTSGRLYEQYV. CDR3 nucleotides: TGTGCCAGCAGCAAAACCCTGACTAGCGGGAGGCTCTACGAGCAGTACGTC.

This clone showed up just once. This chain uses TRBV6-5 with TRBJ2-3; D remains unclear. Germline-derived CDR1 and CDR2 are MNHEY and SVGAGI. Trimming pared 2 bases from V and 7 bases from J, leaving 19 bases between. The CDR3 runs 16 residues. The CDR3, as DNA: TGTGCCAGCAGTTACGGTGTGGGCCGAAATCTAAATACGCAGTATTTT. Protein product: CASSYGVGRNLNTQYF.

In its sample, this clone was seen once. CDR3 nucleotide sequence: TGTGCCAGCAGTTCGGATCGGGAGGGAGGGAAGACCCAGTACTTC. This sequence encodes CASSSDREGGKTQYF. The V call is TRBV6-6, the J call TRBJ2-5, with 8 bases fitting TRBD2. V dropped 4 bases and J dropped 6; count of bases not matched to a gene: 10. The germline V gene encodes CDR1 MNHNY and CDR2 SVGAGI (reference sequence). This CDR3 is 15 amino acids long.

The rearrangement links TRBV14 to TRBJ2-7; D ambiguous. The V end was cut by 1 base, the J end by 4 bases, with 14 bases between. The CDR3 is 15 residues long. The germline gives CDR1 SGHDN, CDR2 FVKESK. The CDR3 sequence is CASSQARALIYEQYF. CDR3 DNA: TGTGCCAGCAGCCAAGCGAGAGCGTTGATATACGAGCAGTACTTC. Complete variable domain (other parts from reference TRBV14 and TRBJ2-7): EAGVTQFPSHSVIEKGQTVTLRCDPISGHDNLYWYRRVMGKEIKFLLHFVKESKQDESGMPNNRFLAERTGGTYSTLKVQPAELEDSGVYFCASSQARALIYEQYFGPGTRLTVT.

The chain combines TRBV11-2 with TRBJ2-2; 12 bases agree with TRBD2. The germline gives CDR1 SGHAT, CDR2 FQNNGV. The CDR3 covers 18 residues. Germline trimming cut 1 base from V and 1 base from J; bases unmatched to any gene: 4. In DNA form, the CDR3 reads TGTGCCAGCAGCTTAGTGCTAGCGGGAGGGGGGAACACCGGGGAGCTGTTTTTT. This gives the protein CASSLVLAGGGNTGELFF.

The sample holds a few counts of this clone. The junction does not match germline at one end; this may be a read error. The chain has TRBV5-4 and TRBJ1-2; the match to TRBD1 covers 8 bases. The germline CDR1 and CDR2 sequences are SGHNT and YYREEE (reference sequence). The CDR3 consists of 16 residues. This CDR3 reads CASSRKGGQGNYGYTF. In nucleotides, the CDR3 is TGCGCCAGCAGCCGGAAAGGCGGACAGGGCAACTATGGCTACACCTTC. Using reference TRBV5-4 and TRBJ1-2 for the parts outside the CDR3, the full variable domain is ETGVTQSPTHLIKTRGQQVTLRCSSQSGHNTVSWYQQALGQGPQFIFQYYREEENGRGNFPPRFSGLQFPNYSSELNVNALELDDSALYLCASSRKGGQGNYGYTFGSGTRLTVV.

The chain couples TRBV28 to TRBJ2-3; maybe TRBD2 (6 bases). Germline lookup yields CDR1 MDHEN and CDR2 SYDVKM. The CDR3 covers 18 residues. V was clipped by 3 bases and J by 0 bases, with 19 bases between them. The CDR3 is CASSFSPGRGTSTDTQYF. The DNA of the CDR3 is TGTGCCAGCAGTTTCTCACCCGGTCGAGGGACTAGCACAGATACGCAGTATTTT.

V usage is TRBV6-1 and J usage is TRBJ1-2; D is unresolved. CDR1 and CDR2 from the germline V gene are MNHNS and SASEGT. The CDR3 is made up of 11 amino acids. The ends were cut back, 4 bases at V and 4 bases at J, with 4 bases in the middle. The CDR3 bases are TGTGCCAGCAGTGGGAGCTATGGCTACACCTTC. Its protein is CASSGSYGYTF.

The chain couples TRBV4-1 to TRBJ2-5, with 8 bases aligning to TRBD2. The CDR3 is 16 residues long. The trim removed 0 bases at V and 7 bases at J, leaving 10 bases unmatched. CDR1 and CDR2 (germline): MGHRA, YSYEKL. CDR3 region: CASSQDSTGGAGTQYF. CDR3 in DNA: TGCGCCAGCAGCCAAGATTCCACGGGAGGGGCGGGGACCCAGTACTTC.

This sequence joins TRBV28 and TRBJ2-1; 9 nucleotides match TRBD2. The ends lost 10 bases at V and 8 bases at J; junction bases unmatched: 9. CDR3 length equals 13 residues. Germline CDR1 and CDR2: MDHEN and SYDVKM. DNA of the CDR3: TGTGCCACCTCGGGACTAGCTAGCGATGAGCAGTTCTTC. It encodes CATSGLASDEQFF.

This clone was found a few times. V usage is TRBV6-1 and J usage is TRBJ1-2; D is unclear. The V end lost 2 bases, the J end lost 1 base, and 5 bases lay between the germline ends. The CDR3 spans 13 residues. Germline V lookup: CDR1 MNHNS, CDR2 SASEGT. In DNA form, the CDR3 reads TGTGCCAGCAGTGAATACAGTAACTATGGCTACACCTTC. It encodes CASSEYSNYGYTF.

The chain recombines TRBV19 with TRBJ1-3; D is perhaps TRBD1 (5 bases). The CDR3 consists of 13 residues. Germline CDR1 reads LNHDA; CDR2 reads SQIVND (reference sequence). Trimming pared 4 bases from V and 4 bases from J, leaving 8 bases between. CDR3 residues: CASSTGFGNTIYF. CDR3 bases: TGTGCCAGTAGTACAGGGTTCGGAAACACCATATATTTT. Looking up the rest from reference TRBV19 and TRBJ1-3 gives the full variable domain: DGGITQSPKYLFRKEGQNVTLSCEQNLNHDAMYWYRQDPGQGLRLIYYSQIVNDFQKGDIAEGYSVSREKKESFPLTVTSAQKNPTAFYLCASSTGFGNTIYFGEGSWLTVV.

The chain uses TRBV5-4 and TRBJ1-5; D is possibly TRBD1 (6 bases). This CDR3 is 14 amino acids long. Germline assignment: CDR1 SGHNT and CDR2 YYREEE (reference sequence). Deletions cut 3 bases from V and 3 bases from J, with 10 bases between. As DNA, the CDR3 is TGTGCCAGCAGCTCACAGGGTATCAATCAGCCCCAGCATTTT. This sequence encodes CASSSQGINQPQHF.